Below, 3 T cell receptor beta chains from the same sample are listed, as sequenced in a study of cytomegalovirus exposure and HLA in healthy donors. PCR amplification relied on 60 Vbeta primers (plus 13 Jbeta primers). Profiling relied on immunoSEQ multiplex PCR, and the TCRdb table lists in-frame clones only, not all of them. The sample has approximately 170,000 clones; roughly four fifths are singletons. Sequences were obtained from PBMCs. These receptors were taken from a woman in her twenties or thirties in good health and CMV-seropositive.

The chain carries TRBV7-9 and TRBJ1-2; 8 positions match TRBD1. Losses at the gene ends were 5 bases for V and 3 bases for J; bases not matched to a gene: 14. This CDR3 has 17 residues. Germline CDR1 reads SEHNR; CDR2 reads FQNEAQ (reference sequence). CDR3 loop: CASSPDRGTGVDYGYTF. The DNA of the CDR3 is TGTGCCAGCAGCCCAGACAGGGGTACGGGTGTGGACTATGGCTACACCTTC.

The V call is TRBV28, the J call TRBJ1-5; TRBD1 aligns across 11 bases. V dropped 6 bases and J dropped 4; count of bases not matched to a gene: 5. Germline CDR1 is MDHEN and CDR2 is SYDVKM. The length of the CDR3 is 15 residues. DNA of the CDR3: TGTGCCAGCAGCATAGGGACAGGGGGTAATCAGCCCCAGCATTTT. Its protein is CASSIGTGGNQPQHF.

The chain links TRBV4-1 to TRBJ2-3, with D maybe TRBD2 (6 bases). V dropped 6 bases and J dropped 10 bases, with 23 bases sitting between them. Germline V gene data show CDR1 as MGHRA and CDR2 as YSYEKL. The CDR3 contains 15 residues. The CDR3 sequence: CASSLGGTDPGAQYF. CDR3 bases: TGCGCCAGCAGTCTCGGGGGTACGGACCCTGGGGCGCAGTATTTT.